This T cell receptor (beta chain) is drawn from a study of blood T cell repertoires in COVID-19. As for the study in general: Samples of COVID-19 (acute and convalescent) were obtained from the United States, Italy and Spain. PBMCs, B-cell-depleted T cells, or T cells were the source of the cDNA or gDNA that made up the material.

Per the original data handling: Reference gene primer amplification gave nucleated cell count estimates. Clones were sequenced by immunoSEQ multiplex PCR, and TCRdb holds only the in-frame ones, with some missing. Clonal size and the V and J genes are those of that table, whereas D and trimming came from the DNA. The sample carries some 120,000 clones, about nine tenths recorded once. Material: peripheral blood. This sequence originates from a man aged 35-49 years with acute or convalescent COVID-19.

DNA of the CDR3: TGTGCCAGCAGTTTATCGGGCCAGGGGGGAGCTTTCTTT. Protein product: CASSLSGQGGAFF. The chain employs TRBV28 and TRBJ1-1; 7 bases agree with TRBD1. J gave up 10 bases and V 1 base, and 6 bases lay outside the gene matches. Germline values: CDR1 MDHEN, CDR2 SYDVKM. The CDR3 length is 13 residues.